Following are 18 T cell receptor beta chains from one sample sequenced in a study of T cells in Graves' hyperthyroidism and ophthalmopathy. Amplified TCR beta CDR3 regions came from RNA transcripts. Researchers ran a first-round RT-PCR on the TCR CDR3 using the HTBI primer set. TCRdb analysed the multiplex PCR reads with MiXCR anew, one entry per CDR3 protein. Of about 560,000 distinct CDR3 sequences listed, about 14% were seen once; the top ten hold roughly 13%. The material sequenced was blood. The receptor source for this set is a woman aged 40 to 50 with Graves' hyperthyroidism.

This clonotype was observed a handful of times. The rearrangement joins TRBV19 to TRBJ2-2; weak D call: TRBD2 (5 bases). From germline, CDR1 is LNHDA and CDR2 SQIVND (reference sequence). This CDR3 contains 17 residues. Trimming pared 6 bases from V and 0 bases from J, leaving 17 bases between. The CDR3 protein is CASSTEVEDANTGELFF. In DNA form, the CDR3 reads TGTGCCAGTAGCACCGAGGTGGAGGACGCGAACACCGGGGAGCTGTTTTTT.

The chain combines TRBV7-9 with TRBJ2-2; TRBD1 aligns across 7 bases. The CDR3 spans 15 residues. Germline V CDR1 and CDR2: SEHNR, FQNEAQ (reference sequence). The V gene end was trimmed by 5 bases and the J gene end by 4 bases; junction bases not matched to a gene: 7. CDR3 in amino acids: CASSEDRVTTGELFF. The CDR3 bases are TGTGCCAGCAGCGAAGACAGGGTCACCACCGGGGAGCTGTTTTTT.

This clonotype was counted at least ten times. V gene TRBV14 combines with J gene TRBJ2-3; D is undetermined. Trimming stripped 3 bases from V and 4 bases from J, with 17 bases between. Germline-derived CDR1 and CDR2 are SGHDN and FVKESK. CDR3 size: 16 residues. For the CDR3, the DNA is TGTGCCAGCAGCCACGAGTTGGGCAGGTTCTCAGATACGCAGTATTTT. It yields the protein CASSHELGRFSDTQYF.

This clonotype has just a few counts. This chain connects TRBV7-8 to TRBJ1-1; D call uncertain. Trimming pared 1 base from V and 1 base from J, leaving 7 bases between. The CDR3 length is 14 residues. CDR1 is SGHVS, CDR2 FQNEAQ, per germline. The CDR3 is CASSLGHSNTEAFF. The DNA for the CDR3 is TGTGCCAGCAGCTTAGGACACTCGAACACTGAAGCTTTCTTT.

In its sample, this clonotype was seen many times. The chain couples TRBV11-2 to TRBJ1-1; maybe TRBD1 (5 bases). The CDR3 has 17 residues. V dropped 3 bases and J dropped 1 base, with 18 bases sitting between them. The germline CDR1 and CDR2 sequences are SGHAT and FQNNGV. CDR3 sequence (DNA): TGTGCCAGCAGCTTGGCCGCCAGGGCTTCTGGGAACACTGAAGCTTTCTTT. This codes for CASSLAARASGNTEAFF.

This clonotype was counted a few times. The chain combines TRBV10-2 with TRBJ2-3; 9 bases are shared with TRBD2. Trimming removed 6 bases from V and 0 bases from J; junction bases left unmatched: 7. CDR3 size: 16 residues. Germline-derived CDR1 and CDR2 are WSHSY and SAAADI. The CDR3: CASRFVAGESTDTQYF. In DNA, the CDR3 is TGCGCCAGCAGGTTTGTAGCGGGAGAGAGCACAGATACGCAGTATTTT.

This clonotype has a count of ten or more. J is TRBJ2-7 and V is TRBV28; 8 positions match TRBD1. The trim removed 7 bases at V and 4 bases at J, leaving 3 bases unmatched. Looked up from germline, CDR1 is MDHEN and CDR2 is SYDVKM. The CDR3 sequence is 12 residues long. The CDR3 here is CASTNRGYEQYF. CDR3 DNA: TGTGCCAGCACGAACAGGGGGTACGAGCAGTACTTC.

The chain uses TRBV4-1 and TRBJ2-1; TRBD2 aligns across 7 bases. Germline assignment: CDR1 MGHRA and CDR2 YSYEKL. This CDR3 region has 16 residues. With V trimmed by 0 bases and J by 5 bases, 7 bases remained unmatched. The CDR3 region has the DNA TGCGCCAGCAGCCAAGAGGGGAGCGGGGTGAACAATGAGCAGTTCTTC. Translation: CASSQEGSGVNNEQFF.

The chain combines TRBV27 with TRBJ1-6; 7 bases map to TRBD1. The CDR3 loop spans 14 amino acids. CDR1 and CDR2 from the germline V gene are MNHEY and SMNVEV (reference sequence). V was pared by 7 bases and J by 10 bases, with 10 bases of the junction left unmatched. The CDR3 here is CASMRQGGGSPLHF. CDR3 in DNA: TGTGCCAGCATGAGACAGGGAGGTGGGTCACCCCTCCACTTT.

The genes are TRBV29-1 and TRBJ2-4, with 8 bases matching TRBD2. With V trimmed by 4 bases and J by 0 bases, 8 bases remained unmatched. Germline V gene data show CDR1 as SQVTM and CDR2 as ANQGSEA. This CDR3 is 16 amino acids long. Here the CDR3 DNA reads TGCAGCGTTGTGGGCGGGGGGCGGGTAGCCAAAAACATTCAGTACTTC. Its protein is CSVVGGGRVAKNIQYF.

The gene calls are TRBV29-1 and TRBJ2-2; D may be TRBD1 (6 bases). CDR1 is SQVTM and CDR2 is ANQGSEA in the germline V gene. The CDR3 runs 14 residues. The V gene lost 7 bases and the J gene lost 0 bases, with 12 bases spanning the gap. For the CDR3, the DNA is TGCAGCGCCGGGACACCAACGAACACCGGGGAGCTGTTTTTT. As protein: CSAGTPTNTGELFF.

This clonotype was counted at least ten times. In DNA form, the CDR3 reads TGTGCCAGCAGTCGACTAGCGGGAGAGAAGGAGACCCAGTACTTC. Its protein is CASSRLAGEKETQYF. The chain employs TRBV9 and TRBJ2-5; 12 bases line up with TRBD2. The junction had 7 bases not matched to a gene; V was cut back by 5 bases and J by 5 bases. Germline CDR1 is SGDLS and CDR2 is YYNGEE. This CDR3 contains 15 residues.

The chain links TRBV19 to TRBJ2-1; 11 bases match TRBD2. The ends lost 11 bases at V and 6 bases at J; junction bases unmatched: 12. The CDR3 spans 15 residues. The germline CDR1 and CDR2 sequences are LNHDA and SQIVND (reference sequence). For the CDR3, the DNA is TGTGCCGGAGGGATAGCGGGAGGGCCTTTCAATGAGCAGTTCTTC. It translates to CAGGIAGGPFNEQFF.

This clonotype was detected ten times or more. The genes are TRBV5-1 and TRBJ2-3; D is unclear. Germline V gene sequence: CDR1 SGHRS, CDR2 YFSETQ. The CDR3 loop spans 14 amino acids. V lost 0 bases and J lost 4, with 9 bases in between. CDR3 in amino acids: CASSLGQRADTQYF. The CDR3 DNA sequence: TGCGCCAGCAGCTTGGGCCAACGGGCAGATACGCAGTATTTT.

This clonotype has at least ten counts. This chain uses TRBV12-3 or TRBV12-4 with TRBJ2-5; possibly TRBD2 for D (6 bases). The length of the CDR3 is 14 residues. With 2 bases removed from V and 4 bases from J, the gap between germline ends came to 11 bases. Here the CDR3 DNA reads TGTGCCAGCAGTTTAATGGAGGGGAGAGAGACCCAGTACTTC. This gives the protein CASSLMEGRETQYF.

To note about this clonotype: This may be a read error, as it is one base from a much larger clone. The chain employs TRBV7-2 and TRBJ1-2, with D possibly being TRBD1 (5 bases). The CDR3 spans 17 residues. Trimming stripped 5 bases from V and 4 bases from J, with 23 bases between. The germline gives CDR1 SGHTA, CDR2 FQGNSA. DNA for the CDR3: TGTGCCAGCAGCCATTATCAGGGAGGTAGCGGGTCCTATGGCTACACCTTC. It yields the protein CASSHYQGGSGSYGYTF.

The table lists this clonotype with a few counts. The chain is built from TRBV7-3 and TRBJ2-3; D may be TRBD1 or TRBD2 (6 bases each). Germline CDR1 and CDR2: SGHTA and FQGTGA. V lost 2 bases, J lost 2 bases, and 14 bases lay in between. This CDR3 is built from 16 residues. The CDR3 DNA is TGTGCCAGCAGCTTAGGGGGGCAGGGAGCCACAGATACGCAGTATTTT. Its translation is CASSLGGQGATDTQYF.

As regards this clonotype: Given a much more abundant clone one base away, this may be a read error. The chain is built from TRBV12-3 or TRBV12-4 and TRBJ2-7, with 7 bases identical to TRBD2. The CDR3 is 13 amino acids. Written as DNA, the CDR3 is TGTGCCAACGGTGGCGGGAGTTCCTGCGAGCAGTACTTC. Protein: CANGGGSSCEQYF.